This T cell receptor (beta chain) derives from a study of OX40 agonist ivuxolimab in advanced cancers. For the study in its entirety: Ivuxolimab, which targeted the costimulatory receptor OX40 (CD134), was an agonistic, fully human IgG2 monoclonal antibody. Intravenous ivuxolimab was administered to patients every 2 weeks at six dose levels: 0.01, 0.1, 0.3, 1.5, 3 and 10 mg/kg. Of the approximately 54 patients in dose escalation, approximately 20 had hepatocellular carcinoma, roughly 15 had melanoma, 9 had renal cell carcinoma and 9 had head and neck cancer. The dose-escalation cohort was 82.7% male with a mean age of approximately 59 years, ranging from roughly 23 to 90. Prior anti-PD-1, anti-PD-L1 or anti-CTLA-4 therapy was permitted, and checkpoint inhibitors had been received by about two fifths of dose-escalation patients. Three dose-escalation patients achieved partial responses, one with hepatocellular carcinoma and two with cutaneous melanoma. Peripheral TCRbeta sequencing aimed to test whether ivuxolimab altered TCR sequence diversity and caused clonal T-cell expansion. The paper describes the monotherapy dose-escalation part (N of about 47 patients) of the phase I trial of ivuxolimab.

General findings and caveats noted by the study authors: Antigen specificity was not determined for the clonally expanded peripheral T cells. In the 0.1-3.0 mg/kg groups, partial responders had among the lowest normalized peripheral clonal expansion, particularly in CD8+ T cells. At doses of 0.1 to 3.0 mg/kg, clonal expansion of both CD4+ and CD8+ blood T cells was observed from baseline to week 6. Low levels of normalized T-cell clonal expansion were also seen in some nonresponding patients. On average, CD8+ T cells showed more expanded clones than CD4+ T cells after ivuxolimab.

There are 17 amino acids in the CDR3, from cysteine to phenylalanine inclusive. Only the CDR3 portion is preserved as DNA: 51 bases, with reading frame beginning at the first base. V was cut back by 2 bases and J by 0 bases, leaving a gap of 16 bases between them. Based on the germline V gene, the CDR1 and CDR2 sequences are MNHNS and SASEGT. For sequencing of the TCRbeta CDR3 region, genomic DNA was extracted from the sorted cells. The immunoSEQ Assay was used for sequencing of TCRbeta CDR3 regions. Entries here come from immuneACCESS through TCRdb and include only in-frame sequences with V and J called. Some clones fail to appear in such tables; in the studies checked, an unresolved V gene covers under half of the shortfall, and the cause of the remainder is unknown. The sample data list about 66,000 clones, and around 83% of these were observed just once. Together, the top ten hold 2% to 2.5% of the sample.

A word on this clone: The specificity of this receptor is unknown. No per-base quality is available; no much larger clone lies one base away.

The trial excluded patients who had a history of autoimmune disease or were on systemic immunosuppression. Peripheral blood for TCR sequencing was collected from all dose cohorts at baseline, on cycle 4 day 1, and on cycle 7 day 1. The samples were taken from a phase I, first-in-human, multicenter, open-label dose-escalation trial of ivuxolimab. The trial enrolled adults with locally advanced or metastatic head and neck squamous cell, hepatocellular, melanoma or renal cell carcinoma. Before TCR sequencing, CD4+ and CD8+ T cells were separately sorted from peripheral blood. The chain is encoded by TRBV6-1 joined to TRBJ2-5, with a tentative D gene TRBD2 over 5 matching bases. Sequenced here: CD4+ or CD8+ T cells sorted from blood, sampled in a trial of the OX40 agonist ivuxolimab. The receptor's source is an adult with an advanced solid tumor such as melanoma, head and neck, liver or kidney cancer. The DNA sequence follows: TGTGCCAGCAGTGAACATGTTTGGTCGGGGAACCAAGAGACCCAGTACTTC. This translates into CASSEHVWSGNQETQYF.